What follows are 15 T cell receptor beta chains derived from one specimen sequenced in a study of regulatory T cells in long-lasting Graves disease. Building the TCR beta libraries relied on iRepertoire HTBI primers, and CDR3 regions underwent Arm-PCR. TCRdb independently ran MiXCR on the multiplex PCR reads; one entry per CDR3 protein. There are some 450,000 distinct CDR3 sequences in the sample; around 20% occur only once, and around 24% lies in the top ten. Time point: persistent/refractory GD, antithyroid drugs over 5 years with positive TRAb. Extracted RNA from PBMCs served as the source of the TCR library. The specimen was peripheral blood mononuclear cells (PBMCs), collected when the disease was refractory, from a patient treated with antithyroid drugs. The receptors shown here come from a female donor with Graves disease.

This clonotype showed up many times. The genes are TRBV20-1 and TRBJ1-3, with 8 bases matching TRBD1. CDR1 is DFQATT and CDR2 is SNEGSKA in the germline V gene (reference sequence). The CDR3 is made up of 16 amino acids. The V gene end was trimmed by 0 bases and the J gene end by 0 bases; junction bases not matched to a gene: 4. The CDR3 protein is CSARDRTGRSGNTIYF. The CDR3 DNA reads TGCAGTGCTAGAGATCGGACAGGGCGCTCTGGAAACACCATATATTTT.

This clonotype was detected many times. The J gene is TRBJ2-5, the V gene TRBV6-1, with D maybe TRBD2 (7 bases). Germline CDR1 reads MNHNS; CDR2 reads SASEGT. Trimming removed 6 bases from V and 4 bases from J, with 15 bases in between. The CDR3 spans 14 residues. CDR3 in DNA: TGTGCCAGCAGCATGGGGGGAGGGGGAGAGACCCAGTACTTC. It encodes CASSMGGGGETQYF.

This clonotype was recorded at least ten times. V and J are TRBV7-2 and TRBJ1-1, with D tentatively TRBD1 (5 bases). CDR1 and CDR2 (germline): SGHTA, FQGNSA. This CDR3 region has 13 residues. The ends were cut back, 1 base at V and 8 bases at J, with 11 bases in the middle. CDR3 residues: CASSLEAGREAFF. The CDR3 nucleotides read TGTGCCAGCAGCTTAGAAGCAGGGCGGGAAGCTTTCTTT.

The V gene is TRBV6-9, the J gene TRBJ1-2, with D uncertain. The CDR3 contains 18 residues. Germline assignment: CDR1 MNHGY and CDR2 SVAAGI. Trimming stripped 3 bases from V and 4 bases from J, with 24 bases between. The CDR3 region is CASSYQDLSGLKVYGYTF. CDR3 bases: TGTGCCAGCAGTTACCAGGACCTGTCAGGTCTTAAGGTCTATGGCTACACCTTC.

This clonotype was counted only a few times. The CDR3 DNA is TGTGCCACCAGTGCCCTTGGGCGGGGGAACACCGGGGAGCTGTTTTTT. This codes for CATSALGRGNTGELFF. This chain links TRBV24-1 with TRBJ2-2; a weak D match, TRBD2 (6 bases). V dropped 5 bases and J dropped 1 base, with 13 bases sitting between them. Germline lookup yields CDR1 KGHDR and CDR2 SFDVKD. CDR3 length: 16 residues.

This clonotype was counted between two and nine times. This chain connects TRBV30 to TRBJ1-2, with D hard to call. Germline V gene sequence: CDR1 GTSNPN, CDR2 SVGIG (reference sequence). The CDR3 runs to 13 residues. V lost 3 bases and J 5 bases, leaving 13 bases between the germline ends. The CDR3 DNA is TGTGCCTGGAGCCTGGGTCACCCTTATGGCTACACCTTC. Its translation: CAWSLGHPYGYTF. Complete variable domain (other parts from reference TRBV30 and TRBJ1-2): SQTIHQWPATLVQPVGSPLSLECTVEGTSNPNLYWYRQAAGRGLQLLFYSVGIGQISSEVPQNLSASRPQDRQFILSSKKLLLSDSGFYLCAWSLGHPYGYTFGSGTRLTVV.

This clonotype was counted a few times. V usage is TRBV20-1 and J usage is TRBJ2-7, with D hard to call. The CDR3 has 14 residues. The germline V gene has CDR1 DFQATT and CDR2 SNEGSKA (reference sequence). Deletions cut 0 bases from V and 0 bases from J, with 9 bases between. The CDR3 sequence is CSARDGYGSYEQYF. CDR3 sequence (DNA): TGCAGTGCTAGAGATGGGTACGGCTCCTACGAGCAGTACTTC.

The J gene is TRBJ1-5, the V gene TRBV19; the D gene is possibly TRBD1 (5 bases). Germline assignment: CDR1 LNHDA and CDR2 SQIVND (reference sequence). The germline V and J ends were trimmed by 0 bases and 0 bases, with 9 bases remaining between them. CDR3 length: 16 amino acids. The CDR3 spells CASSIEWTTSNQPQHF. CDR3 coding DNA: TGTGCCAGTAGTATAGAGTGGACAACTAGCAATCAGCCCCAGCATTTT.

To note about this clonotype: The final CDR3 position lacks the conserved phenylalanine or tryptophan, pointing to a likely read error. The chain uses TRBV30 and TRBJ2-7, with D perhaps TRBD1 or TRBD2 (6 bases each). V shed 2 bases and J shed 3 bases, with 20 bases lying between them. This CDR3 has 16 residues. Germline CDR1 reads GTSNPN; CDR2 reads SVGIG (reference sequence). CDR3 residues: CAWSPPRGGRHYEQYL. CDR3 DNA sequence: TGTGCCTGGAGTCCCCCTCGAGGGGGGCGTCACTACGAGCAGTACCTC.

Remarks on this clonotype: A read error is possible here, since a much larger clone lies one base away. This chain links TRBV6-6 with TRBJ1-2; D unresolved. Germline lookup yields CDR1 MNHNY and CDR2 SVGAGI (reference sequence). The CDR3 extends over 19 amino acids. CDR3 protein: CASSYSSSSWRMANYGCTF. The CDR3 nucleotides are TGTGCCAGCAGTTACTCGTCTTCCTCGTGGAGGATGGCTAACTATGGCTGCACCTTC.

This clonotype was observed a few times. The chain employs TRBV20-1 and TRBJ2-3; 9 positions agree with TRBD1. CDR1 and CDR2 (germline): DFQATT, SNEGSKA (reference sequence). This CDR3 region has 14 residues. Losses at the gene ends were 4 bases for V and 3 bases for J; bases not matched to a gene: 5. The CDR3 protein is CSATEGQGTDTQYF. DNA for the CDR3: TGCAGTGCTACGGAAGGACAGGGGACAGATACGCAGTATTTT.

This clonotype has only a few counts. The gene calls are TRBV7-6 and TRBJ1-1; maybe TRBD1 (5 bases). Germline-derived CDR1 and CDR2 are SGHVS and FNYEAQ. V was cut by 5 bases and J by 6 bases, with 16 bases left in between. This CDR3 is 14 amino acids long. The CDR3 DNA reads as TGTGCCAGCAGCCAGGTGAGGGGCTACGCTGAAGCTTTCTTT. Translating it yields CASSQVRGYAEAFF.

In the case of this clonotype: Sequence at one end of the junction differs from germline and may be a read error. The CDR3 spells CASSLVWGQNTGAFF. The CDR3 nucleotides read TGCGCCAGCAGCTTGGTTTGGGGCCAGAACACTGGAGCTTTCTTT. V is TRBV5-1 and J is TRBJ1-1; a weak D match, TRBD1 (5 bases). Germline CDR1 is SGHRS and CDR2 is YFSETQ. This CDR3 contains 15 residues.

This chain uses TRBV29-1 with TRBJ2-2; perhaps TRBD2 as D (6 bases). The germline CDR1 and CDR2 sequences are SQVTM and ANQGSEA. Trimming stripped 3 bases from V and 5 bases from J, with 13 bases between. This CDR3 spans 14 amino acids. The CDR3 is CSVDGGKRTGELFF. The CDR3 region has the DNA TGCAGCGTTGACGGGGGAAAGAGGACCGGGGAGCTGTTTTTT.

V gene TRBV20-1 combines with J gene TRBJ1-1; D might be TRBD1 (5 bases). Germline V gives CDR1 DFQATT, CDR2 SNEGSKA (reference sequence). The V gene lost 6 bases and the J gene lost 4 bases, with 18 bases spanning the gap. CDR3 size: 14 residues. CDR3 loop: CSASVRGGGTEAFF. The DNA for the CDR3 is TGCAGTGCCAGCGTTCGGGGCGGCGGCACTGAAGCTTTCTTT.